Listed below are T cell receptor beta chains from one sample, sequenced in a study of early T cells in non-severe SARS-CoV-2 infection. In TCRdb, the 5' RACE reads were re-called with MiXCR into one record per CDR3 protein. The repertoire includes about 80,000 distinct CDR3 sequences, 12% of them detected once, and about 3% sits in the top ten. The sequencing sample was made of whole blood. These receptors originate from an adult who was a healthcare worker with PCR-confirmed SARS-CoV-2 infection or an uninfected control (not recorded which). Both conserved end residues are part of each CDR3. Fields, in order: D gene, V gene, CDR3 length, J gene, clone size, CDR3 protein, CDR3 DNA. The D gene is left open where the match is weak. Only some rows state a clone size, as once, few, many or a class for expanded clones.

TRBD1	TRBV2	13	TRBJ2-2	few	CASNEDRAGELFF	TGTGCCAGCAATGAGGACAGGGCCGGGGAGCTGTTTTTT
.	TRBV12-3/TRBV12-4	13	TRBJ1-6	.	CATRGQLNSPLHF	TGTGCCACCAGAGGACAGTTAAATTCACCCCTCCACTTT
.	TRBV28	14	TRBJ2-1	.	CASSARGLNNEQFF	TGTGCCAGCAGCGCCCGGGGCCTGAACAATGAGCAGTTCTTC
.	TRBV7-6	15	TRBJ1-2	medium-sized	CASSLGGQGSAGYTF	TGTGCCAGCAGCTTAGGCGGGCAGGGTTCGGCCGGCTACACCTTC
TRBD2	TRBV29-1	15	TRBJ2-1	few	CSVVKGAGEVNEQFF	TGCAGCGTTGTAAAAGGAGCGGGAGAGGTTAATGAGCAGTTCTTC
.	TRBV7-2	15	TRBJ2-1	few	CASSLATRVYNEQFF	TGTGCCAGCAGCTTAGCTACCCGAGTATACAATGAGCAGTTCTTC
.	TRBV7-9	14	TRBJ1-4	few	CASSSDKFGEKLFF	TGTGCCAGCAGCTCCGACAAGTTCGGTGAAAAACTGTTTTTT
TRBD2	TRBV29-1	13	TRBJ2-7	.	CSVALSGVYEQYF	TGCAGCGTTGCCCTAAGCGGGGTTTACGAGCAGTACTTC
.	TRBV7-9	13	TRBJ2-1	few	CASSPRQYNEQFF	TGTGCCAGCAGCCCAAGACAGTACAATGAGCAGTTCTTC
TRBD2	TRBV29-1	16	TRBJ2-3	few	CSVSGTSGSFTDTQYF	TGCAGCGTGTCCGGGACTAGCGGATCCTTCACAGATACGCAGTATTTT
TRBD1	TRBV29-1	11	TRBJ1-2	.	CSVVTGDGYTF	TGCAGCGTTGTTACAGGGGATGGCTACACCTTC
.	TRBV28	16	TRBJ2-5	.	CASSSLVKRQKETQYF	TGTGCCAGCAGTTCCCTGGTCAAGCGACAAAAAGAGACCCAGTACTTC
.	TRBV7-8	15	TRBJ2-1	many	CASSLEWRWDNEQFF	TGTGCCAGCAGCTTAGAATGGCGCTGGGACAATGAGCAGTTCTTC
TRBD2	TRBV13	15	TRBJ2-1	.	CASRIAGGFLNEQFF	TGTGCCAGCAGAATAGCGGGAGGGTTCTTAAATGAGCAGTTCTTC
.	TRBV29-1	13	TRBJ1-4	many	CSVEYQTNEKLFF	TGCAGCGTTGAATATCAAACTAATGAAAAACTGTTTTTT
.	TRBV6-1	14	TRBJ1-2	many	CASTLGQSNYGYTF	TGTGCCAGCACGCTAGGACAGTCTAACTATGGCTACACCTTC
TRBD2	TRBV7-9	16	TRBJ2-7	many	CASSSLAGGFSYEQYF	TGTGCCAGCAGCTCTCTAGCGGGAGGCTTCTCCTACGAGCAGTACTTC
.	TRBV2	15	TRBJ1-5	many	CASSEGGSGNQPQHF	TGTGCCAGCAGTGAAGGGGGTAGTGGCAATCAGCCCCAGCATTTT
.	TRBV18	15	TRBJ2-7	many	CASSSSGPPSYEQYF	TGTGCCAGCTCATCCTCTGGGCCACCCTCCTACGAGCAGTACTTC
.	TRBV9	14	TRBJ2-1	many	CASSVEGLNNEQFF	TGTGCCAGCAGCGTCGAAGGACTTAACAATGAGCAGTTCTTC
.	TRBV6-6	16	TRBJ2-1	.	CASSYKQGPSYNEQFF	TGTGCCAGCAGTTATAAACAGGGTCCCTCCTACAATGAGCAGTTCTTC
.	TRBV4-1	17	TRBJ2-1	few	CASSQDLWVLLYNEQFF	TGCGCCAGCAGCCAAGATCTCTGGGTCCTCCTCTACAATGAGCAGTTCTTC
.	TRBV28	16	TRBJ2-1	few	CASSSPDSSSYNEQFF	TGTGCCAGCAGTTCCCCGGACAGCAGCTCCTACAATGAGCAGTTCTTC
.	TRBV7-9	13	TRBJ2-7	few	CASGTLAGGEQYF	TGTGCCAGCGGGACTTTGGCGGGCGGCGAGCAGTACTTC
.	TRBV7-2	14	TRBJ2-1	.	CASSFNKGGREQFF	TGTGCCAGCAGCTTCAACAAGGGAGGCAGGGAGCAGTTCTTC
.	TRBV20-1	14	TRBJ2-6	.	CSARVSSGANVLTF	TGCAGTGCTAGAGTGAGCTCTGGGGCCAACGTCCTGACTTTC
TRBD2	TRBV5-5	15	TRBJ2-2	.	CASSLGGRAAGELFF	TGTGCCAGCAGCTTGGGCGGGAGGGCCGCCGGGGAGCTGTTTTTT
.	TRBV9	11	TRBJ2-2	few	CASSGTGELFF	TGTGCCAGCAGCGGTACCGGGGAGCTGTTTTTT
TRBD2	TRBV6-4	16	TRBJ2-3	many	CASSDSAGSGKDTQYF	TGTGCCAGCAGTGACTCAGCGGGGTCGGGCAAGGATACGCAGTATTTT
TRBD1	TRBV28	12	TRBJ2-7	many	CASRTGVGEQYF	TGTGCCAGCAGGACAGGGGTGGGCGAGCAGTACTTC
TRBD1	TRBV28	15	TRBJ1-2	.	CASSPGGQGGYGYTF	TGTGCCAGCAGTCCGGGGGGACAGGGAGGCTATGGCTACACCTTC
.	TRBV9	13	TRBJ2-1	few	CASSVAKYNEQFF	TGTGCCAGCAGCGTAGCCAAGTACAATGAGCAGTTCTTC
.	TRBV27	15	TRBJ2-7	many	CASSAIARVDYEQYF	TGTGCCAGCAGTGCTATCGCGAGGGTAGACTACGAGCAGTACTTC
TRBD1	TRBV30	15	TRBJ2-2	.	CAWSQQLGGWTELFF	TGTGCCTGGAGTCAACAATTAGGGGGCTGGACGGAGCTGTTTTTT
TRBD2	TRBV5-8	15	TRBJ2-4	few	CASSYLVLAGNIQYF	TGTGCCAGCAGCTACCTGGTGCTAGCGGGAAACATTCAGTACTTC
TRBD2	TRBV7-2	15	TRBJ2-5	many	CASSLVRGGRETQYF	TGTGCCAGCAGCTTAGTACGGGGGGGTAGGGAGACCCAGTACTTC
.	TRBV12-3/TRBV12-4	16	TRBJ2-6	.	CASSLGKTSGANVLTF	TGTGCCAGCAGTTTAGGGAAGACCTCTGGGGCCAACGTCCTGACTTTC
.	TRBV5-6	16	TRBJ2-1	.	CASSPGLYPTYNEQFF	TGTGCCAGCAGCCCGGGACTTTACCCAACCTACAATGAGCAGTTCTTC
.	TRBV3-1	13	TRBJ2-3	many	CASSLRGKHTQYF	TGTGCCAGCAGCCTAAGAGGGAAGCATACGCAGTATTTT
.	TRBV29-1	12	TRBJ1-5	many	CSVQNGGQPQHF	TGCAGCGTACAGAATGGCGGTCAGCCCCAGCATTTT
TRBD2	TRBV5-1	14	TRBJ2-7	.	CASSLVPGGDEQYF	TGCGCCAGCAGCTTGGTCCCGGGAGGTGACGAGCAGTACTTC
TRBD1	TRBV20-1	12	TRBJ1-2	.	CSARGTVYGYTF	TGCAGTGCACGAGGGACAGTCTATGGCTACACCTTC
.	TRBV29-1	13	TRBJ2-5	few	CSVVPFMIETQYF	TGCAGCGTAGTCCCGTTCATGATAGAGACCCAGTACTTC
.	TRBV29-1	14	TRBJ2-4	few	CSVENRRLKNIQYF	TGCAGCGTTGAAAACAGGAGGCTTAAAAACATTCAGTACTTC
TRBD1	TRBV9	14	TRBJ1-4	.	CASSPGTGFEKLFF	TGTGCCAGCAGCCCCGGGACAGGGTTCGAAAAACTGTTTTTT
TRBD1	TRBV12-3/TRBV12-4	16	TRBJ1-1	many	CASSFLDRGLSTEAFF	TGTGCCAGCAGTTTCCTGGACAGGGGGCTAAGCACTGAAGCTTTCTTT
TRBD2	TRBV2	15	TRBJ2-1	.	CASTAQREGYNEQFF	TGTGCCAGCACAGCCCAGCGGGAGGGCTACAATGAGCAGTTCTTC
TRBD2	TRBV20-1	13	TRBJ2-1	many	CSAGGGRPNEQFF	TGCAGTGCTGGCGGGGGGAGGCCCAATGAGCAGTTCTTC
.	TRBV9	15	TRBJ2-6	.	CASSVMPSGANVLTF	TGTGCCAGCAGCGTAATGCCCTCTGGGGCCAACGTCCTGACTTTC
.	TRBV29-1	13	TRBJ2-6	many	CSVRGTGANVLTF	TGCAGCGTTAGGGGAACTGGGGCCAACGTCCTGACTTTC
TRBD2	TRBV27	16	TRBJ2-6	few	CASSSGGRAGANVLTF	TGTGCCAGCAGTTCGGGAGGCAGGGCTGGGGCCAACGTCCTGACTTTC
.	TRBV6-6	14	TRBJ1-5	few	CASSPSNSNQPQHF	TGTGCCAGCAGCCCCTCCAATAGCAATCAGCCCCAGCATTTT
.	TRBV3-1	14	TRBJ2-1	.	CASSQAGSSREQFF	TGTGCCAGCAGCCAAGCCGGGAGCTCAAGGGAGCAGTTCTTC
.	TRBV2	12	TRBJ2-1	many	CASSGLNGVEFF	TGTGCCAGCAGTGGATTGAACGGGGTAGAGTTCTTC
TRBD1	TRBV7-8	14	TRBJ2-3	.	CASSEGQGGDTQYF	TGTGCCAGCAGCGAGGGACAGGGCGGAGATACGCAGTATTTT